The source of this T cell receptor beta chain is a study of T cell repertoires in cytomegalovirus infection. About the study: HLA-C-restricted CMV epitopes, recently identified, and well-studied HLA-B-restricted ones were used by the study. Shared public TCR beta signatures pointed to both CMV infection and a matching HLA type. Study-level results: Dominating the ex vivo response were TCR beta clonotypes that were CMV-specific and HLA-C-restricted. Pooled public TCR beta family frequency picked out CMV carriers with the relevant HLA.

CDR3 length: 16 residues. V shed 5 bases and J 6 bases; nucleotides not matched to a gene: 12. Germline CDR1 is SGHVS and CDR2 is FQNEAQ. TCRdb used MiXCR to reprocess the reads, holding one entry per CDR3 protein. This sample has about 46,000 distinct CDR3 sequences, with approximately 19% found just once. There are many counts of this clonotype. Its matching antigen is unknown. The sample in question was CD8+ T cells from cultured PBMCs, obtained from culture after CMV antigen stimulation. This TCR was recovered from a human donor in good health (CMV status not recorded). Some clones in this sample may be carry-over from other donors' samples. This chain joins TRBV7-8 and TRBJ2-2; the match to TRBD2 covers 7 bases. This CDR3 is CASSPLTGRPAGELFF. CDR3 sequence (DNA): TGTGCCAGCAGCCCACTCACCGGGAGGCCCGCCGGGGAGCTGTTTTTT. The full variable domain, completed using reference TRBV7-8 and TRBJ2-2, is GAGVSQSPRYKVAKRGQDVALRCDPISGHVSLFWYQQALGQGPEFLTYFQNEAQLDKSGLPSDRFFAERPEGSVSTLKIQRTQQEDSAVYLCASSPLTGRPAGELFFGEGSRLTVL.